Listed below are T cell receptor beta chains from one sample, sequenced in a study of blood T cell repertoires in COVID-19. The repertoire was sequenced with immunoSEQ multiplex PCR; TCRdb's copy has only in-frame clones and lacks some. The sample carries around 180,000 clones, about 89% recorded once. Input material: peripheral blood. Receptors originate from a man in his forties with active or convalescent COVID-19. The CDR3 runs from the conserved cysteine through the conserved F or W. The D gene is left open where the match is weak. Clone size appears in some rows only: once, few, many, or a class for an expanded clone.

NA	TRBV5-4	TRBD1	TRBJ2-3	TGTGCCAGCAGCAACTTACAGGGGCGGAATACGCAGTATTTT	CASSNLQGRNTQYF
NA	TRBV27	TRBD1	TRBJ1-1	TGTGCCAGCAGTCGGTCGACAGGGGGATTTGTGTTGAACACTGAAGCTTTCTTT	CASSRSTGGFVLNTEAFF
once	TRBV30	TRBD1	TRBJ1-2	TGTGCCTGGCAATTCCAGGGGGCGAGTGGCTACACCTTC	CAWQFQGASGYTF
NA	TRBV4-1	NA	TRBJ2-1	TGCGCCAGCAGCCAAGAGTTACGCCGGAATGAGCAGTTCTTC	CASSQELRRNEQFF
NA	TRBV5-1	TRBD1	TRBJ2-5	TGCGCCAGCAGCGGGGGGACAGGGAGAGGGGAGACCCAGTACTTC	CASSGGTGRGETQYF
NA	TRBV7-7	NA	TRBJ2-5	TGTGCTAGCAGAAGGGACATCCAAGAGACCCAGTACTTC	CASRRDIQETQYF
NA	TRBV29-1	TRBD2	TRBJ2-3	TGCAGCGTTGAAACTAGCGGGGGTGCAGATACGCAGTATTTT	CSVETSGGADTQYF
NA	TRBV13	NA	TRBJ2-1	TGTGCCAGCATGCTTACTCGGAGGGTCAGGAATGAGCAGTTCTTC	CASMLTRRVRNEQFF
NA	TRBV6-5	NA	TRBJ1-3	TGTGCCAGCAGTAAAAACCGGGACTCTGGAAACACCATATATTTT	CASSKNRDSGNTIYF
NA	TRBV9	TRBD1	TRBJ1-2	TGTGCCAGCAGCGGCGGGACAGGGTTAGGTGGCTACACCTTC	CASSGGTGLGGYTF
few	TRBV2	TRBD1	TRBJ1-2	TGTGCCAAGCCGGGACAGCCCTATGGCTACACCTTC	CAKPGQPYGYTF
NA	TRBV28	TRBD1	TRBJ1-1	TGTGCCAGTCAATCCGGGACAGGGATCGAAGCTTTCTTT	CASQSGTGIEAFF
NA	TRBV19	NA	TRBJ2-5	TGTGCCAGTAGTTACCGTCCCGGGACTCCCCTTCAAGAGACCCAGTACTTC	CASSYRPGTPLQETQYF
NA	TRBV5-1	NA	TRBJ1-1	TGCGCCAGCAGCTTGCTGCTGCGCCGCTCCATCAGGACTGAAGCTTTCTTT	CASSLLLRRSIRTEAFF
NA	TRBV3-1/TRBV3-2	TRBD1	TRBJ1-1	TGTGCCAGCAGCCAAGGAAAAGGACAGGGGAACACTGAAGCTTTCTTT	CASSQGKGQGNTEAFF
once	TRBV5-1	NA	TRBJ1-4	TGCGCCAGCAGCTTGTTAGGGGCAACTAATGAAAAACTGTTTTTT	CASSLLGATNEKLFF
NA	TRBV6-2/TRBV6-3	NA	TRBJ1-3	TGTGCCAGCAGCCCTTGGGCGCCTTCTGGAAACACCATATATTTT	CASSPWAPSGNTIYF
NA	TRBV9	TRBD1	TRBJ2-3	TGTGCCAGCAGCTCCGGACAGGGGGGATATACGCAGTATTTT	CASSSGQGGYTQYF
NA	TRBV6-5	TRBD1	TRBJ2-7	TGTGCCAGCTTGGTGACAGGGTTGGGGGAGCAGTACTTC	CASLVTGLGEQYF
once	TRBV7-2	TRBD1	TRBJ1-1	TGTGCCAGCAGCGAAAAAAGGACAGGGGGTACTGAAGCTTTCTTT	CASSEKRTGGTEAFF
NA	TRBV7-6	TRBD1	TRBJ2-7	TGTGCCAGCAGCTTACTGGCAGGGGGCGATTACTACGAGCAGTACTTC	CASSLLAGGDYYEQYF
NA	TRBV9	TRBD1	TRBJ2-1	TGTGCCAGCAGCTTGGGGGCACAGGGGGCGACCACCCGTGTTTACAATGAGCAGTTCTTC	CASSLGAQGATTRVYNEQFF